This T cell receptor beta chain was identified in a study of OX40 agonist ivuxolimab in advanced cancers. The assay was immunoSEQ multiplex PCR, and TCRdb's table has in-frame clones only and misses some. The sample yields 9,500 to 11,000 clones, 77% seen once. Peripheral blood came from all dose cohorts at three timepoints. Germline CDR1 is SQVTM and CDR2 is ANQGSEA. This CDR3 spans 13 amino acids. V lost 0 bases and J 8 bases, leaving 13 bases between the germline ends. The material sequenced was CD4+ or CD8+ T cells sorted from blood, taken in a trial of the OX40 agonist ivuxolimab. The receptor comes from an adult with an advanced solid tumor such as melanoma, head and neck, liver or kidney cancer. The chain carries TRBV29-1 and TRBJ1-2, with D hard to call. CDR3 protein: CSVEDGGHPGYTF. The CDR3 DNA reads as TGCAGCGTTGAAGATGGTGGTCATCCGGGCTACACCTTC.